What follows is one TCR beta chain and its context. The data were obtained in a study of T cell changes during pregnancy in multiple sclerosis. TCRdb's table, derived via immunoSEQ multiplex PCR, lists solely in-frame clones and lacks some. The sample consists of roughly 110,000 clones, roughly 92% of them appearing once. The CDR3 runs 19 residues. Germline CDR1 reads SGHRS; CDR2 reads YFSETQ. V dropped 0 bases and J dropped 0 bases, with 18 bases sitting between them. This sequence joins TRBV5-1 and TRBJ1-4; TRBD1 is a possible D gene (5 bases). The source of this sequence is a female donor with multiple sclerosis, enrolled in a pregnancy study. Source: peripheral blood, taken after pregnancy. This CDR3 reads CASSLDNRPEAPTNEKLFF. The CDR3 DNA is TGCGCCAGCAGCTTGGATAACAGGCCCGAAGCCCCAACTAATGAAAAACTGTTTTTT. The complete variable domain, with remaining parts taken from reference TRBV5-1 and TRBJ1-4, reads KAGVTQTPRYLIKTRGQQVTLSCSPISGHRSVSWYQQTPGQGLQFLFEYFSETQRNKGNFPGRFSGRQFSNSRSEMNVSTLELGDSALYLCASSLDNRPEAPTNEKLFFGSGTQLSVL.